Given below is one T cell receptor beta chain in context. What it recognizes is unknown. This entry is derived from a study of graft-versus-host responses after intestinal transplantation. Across the study: Transplants given to recipients were multivisceral, liver-intestinal, or isolated intestinal. Once they had received anti-thymocyte globulin induction, all recipients took tacrolimus and steroids for about 3 years. Study outcomes and limitations: There was an association between peak levels of circulating GvH clones and early post-transplant HvG declines. GvH clonotypes were identified within recipient marrow, with a subset emerging first in ileum or blood.

CDR1 is LGHNA, CDR2 YNFKEQ, per germline. The CDR3 has 15 amino acids. V dropped 1 base and J dropped 2 bases, with 11 bases sitting between them. Method: immunoSEQ multiplex PCR; TCRdb's copy keeps in-frame clones and lacks some. The table lists some 120,000 clones, about 92% of them singletons. The receptor comes from a human donor who was the organ donor for an intestinal transplant. The gene calls are TRBV4-2 and TRBJ1-1; D is ambiguous. Sequenced material: unstimulated CD8+ T cells sorted from spleen or lymph node cells, taken before transplant. DNA for the CDR3: TGTGCCAGCAGCCAAGTTTCCGGGGAAAACACTGAAGCTTTCTTT. Encoded protein: CASSQVSGENTEAFF.